This T cell receptor (beta chain) was recovered during a study of cytomegalovirus exposure and HLA in healthy donors. V lost 0 bases and J lost 2; bases outside the gene matches: 11. CDR1 and CDR2 (germline): MGHRA, YSYEKL. This CDR3 comprises 19 residues. Study-wide findings and caveats: Only CMV serostatus was available as immune exposure information.

PCR primers comprised 60 Vbeta and 13 Jbeta primers. Assay: immunoSEQ multiplex PCR; the TCRdb copy retains only in-frame clones and omits some. Of tens of thousands of clones in the sample, 67% are singletons; the top ten hold around 6.9%. Details on this clone: Antigen specificity is unknown.

The sequenced sample consisted of PBMCs. This chain uses TRBV4-1 with TRBJ1-2, with 11 bases that match TRBD1. This TCR was sampled from a woman in her 50s in good health and CMV-seropositive. The CDR3 DNA reads as TGCGCCAGCAGCCAAGAAACCACCGGGACAGGGGGTATAAACTATGGCTACACCTTC. This sequence encodes CASSQETTGTGGINYGYTF.